What follows are 2 T cell receptor beta chains derived from one specimen sequenced in a study of blood T cell repertoires in COVID-19. Only in-frame clones appear in the TCRdb table, and some are missing; sequencing was by immunoSEQ multiplex PCR. The sample carries about 330,000 clones, 87% recorded once. Input material: peripheral blood. Receptors originate from a man aged 25-45 years with COVID-19, enrolled during active disease.

On this clone itself: A read error may produce the germline difference seen at one junction end. Other DNA sequences of this sample code for an identical CDR3. V usage is TRBV4-1 and J usage is TRBJ1-5, with 8 bases that match TRBD1. The CDR3 contains 14 residues. Looked up from germline, CDR1 is MGHRA and CDR2 is YSYEKL. CDR3 region: CASSHDRGNQPQHF. CDR3 bases: TGCGCCAGCAGTCACGACAGGGGCAATCAGCCCCAACATTTT.

V is TRBV7-2 and J is TRBJ1-1, with 8 bases identical to TRBD1. Trimming removed 3 bases from V and 10 bases from J; junction bases left unmatched: 7. Germline lookup yields CDR1 SGHTA and CDR2 FQGNSA. The CDR3 is made up of 13 amino acids. The CDR3 region is CASSFDQGARAFF. The CDR3 DNA is TGTGCCAGCAGCTTCGACCAGGGGGCGCGAGCTTTCTTT.